The present entry profiles one T cell receptor beta chain with its context. The sample comes from a study of T cell changes during pregnancy in multiple sclerosis. The germline gives CDR1 MNHEY, CDR2 SVGAGI. The V gene lost 6 bases and the J gene lost 15 bases, with 18 bases spanning the gap. CDR3 length equals 12 residues. Only in-frame clones appear in the TCRdb table, and some are missing; sequencing was by immunoSEQ multiplex PCR. The table includes roughly 60,000 clones, 90% detected once. The sequencing here drew on peripheral blood, taken in the second trimester of pregnancy. The genes are TRBV6-5 and TRBJ2-1; weak D call: TRBD2 (6 bases). The TCR comes from a female donor in good health, enrolled as a control in a pregnancy study. CDR3 sequence: CASSQRPGDPFF. The CDR3 nucleotides read TGTGCCAGCAGCCAAAGACCGGGGGACCCGTTCTTC.